These 22 T cell receptor beta chains were sequenced from one sample in a study of vaccination and CD4 T cells after COVID-19 (dated by TCRdb to 2021 to 2024). The treatment or condition label here, explained by the study, means: roughly ten-day PBMC culture with coronavirus spike peptide pools or control peptides (ViraFEST assay). Libraries came from PCR. TCRdb names Illumina iSeq 100 as the instrument used. TCR sequencing of DNA from cultured CD4+ T cells used the Oncomine TCR Beta short-read assay at the Johns Hopkins FTIC core. Using fastp trimming at Q25 and MiXCR clonotype assembly, TCRdb reanalyzed the public sequencing data and kept in-frame beta chains. Every CDR3 protein is listed once, alongside the most common genes and DNA of its rows. For this sample there are around 13,000 distinct CDR3 sequences; approximately 58% appear just once. The ten largest clones capture around 7.5% of the sample.

No antigen is known for these receptors. This specimen was CD4+ T cells from blood, cultured in vitro, taken before SARS-CoV-2 vaccination. These receptors originate from a human donor who had recovered from COVID-19.

The CDR3 loop reads CSAGGLARGNEQFF. The CDR3 DNA sequence: TGCAGTGCAGGGGGCTTAGCCCGGGGCAATGAGCAGTTCTTC. The chain is built from TRBV20-1 and TRBJ2-1, with 7 bases identical to TRBD1. After removal of 6 bases from V and 6 bases from J, the junction contained 11 bases not matched to a gene. The germline gives CDR1 DFQATT, CDR2 SNEGSKA (reference sequence). This CDR3 contains 14 residues.

The V call is TRBV7-2, the J call TRBJ2-5, with TRBD1 matching 9 bases. Germline lookup yields CDR1 SGHTA and CDR2 FQGNSA. V dropped 5 bases and J dropped 6; count of bases not matched to a gene: 7. CDR3 length equals 14 residues. The CDR3 DNA reads TGTGCCAGCAGCCGCCGGGACAGGGATAAGACCCAGTACTTC. Translation gives CASSRRDRDKTQYF.

V and J are TRBV6-2 or TRBV6-3 and TRBJ2-5, with 10 bases matching TRBD1. V dropped 6 bases and J dropped 3; count of bases not matched to a gene: 13. The CDR3 loop spans 17 amino acids. Germline-derived CDR1 and CDR2 are MNHEY and SVGEGT. This CDR3 reads CASSRGTWDRGKETQYF. The CDR3 DNA is TGTGCCAGCAGCCGGGGGACCTGGGACAGGGGAAAAGAGACCCAGTACTTC.

V usage is TRBV20-1 and J usage is TRBJ2-3, with 7 bases lining up with TRBD2. Germline CDR1 and CDR2: DFQATT and SNEGSKA (reference sequence). The length of the CDR3 is 14 residues. Unmatched junction bases numbered 6, after V lost 6 bases and J lost 0 bases. The CDR3: CSAILATSTDTQYF. The CDR3 DNA reads as TGCAGTGCCATACTAGCGACAAGCACAGATACGCAGTATTTT.

This clonotype was observed a few times. The chain couples TRBV20-1 to TRBJ2-5, with 8 positions matching TRBD1. Germline CDR1 DFQATT, CDR2 SNEGSKA (reference sequence). The CDR3 spans 15 residues. The V gene end was trimmed by 5 bases and the J gene end by 5 bases; junction bases not matched to a gene: 13. Written as DNA, the CDR3 is TGCAGTGCTGGACAGGGAGATCGGTCGGCGGAGACCCAGTACTTC. This encodes CSAGQGDRSAETQYF.

The chain employs TRBV7-9 and TRBJ2-2; 9 bases map to TRBD2. CDR1 is SEHNR, CDR2 FQNEAQ, per germline (reference sequence). With 4 bases clipped from V and 4 bases from J, the junction kept 7 bases outside the gene matches. The CDR3 consists of 16 residues. The CDR3 loop reads CASSSGLAGITGELFF. The CDR3 coding sequence is TGTGCCAGCAGCTCCGGGCTAGCGGGAATCACCGGGGAGCTGTTTTTT.

This clonotype was recorded once. This chain joins TRBV5-1 and TRBJ1-1, with D perhaps matching TRBD1 (6 bases). Germline assignment: CDR1 SGHRS and CDR2 YFSETQ. The CDR3 runs to 15 residues. The V end was cut by 4 bases, the J end by 1 base, with 14 bases between. CDR3 protein: CASSPSGRGNTEAFF. CDR3 coding DNA: TGCGCCAGCAGCCCCTCCGGCAGGGGGAACACTGAAGCTTTCTTT.

The chain combines TRBV12-3 or TRBV12-4 with TRBJ2-7; TRBD2 matches 9 bases. CDR3 size: 14 residues. Trimming took 3 bases from V and 3 from J; bases not matched to a gene: 3. CDR3 in amino acids: CASSLAGGVYEQYF. CDR3 DNA: TGTGCCAGCAGTTTGGCGGGAGGGGTCTACGAGCAGTACTTC.

This clonotype is large by share. The chain is built from TRBV7-6 and TRBJ1-2; D unclear. Germline V gives CDR1 SGHVS, CDR2 FNYEAQ. Trimming removed 4 bases from V and 2 bases from J, with 11 bases in between. This CDR3 region has 14 residues. CDR3 loop: CASSSEGRNYGYTF. Written as DNA, the CDR3 is TGTGCCAGCAGCTCCGAGGGCCGAAACTATGGCTACACCTTC.

The rearrangement links TRBV4-1 to TRBJ1-6; D remains unclear. The CDR3 runs 14 residues. Germline V gene lookup returns CDR1 MGHRA and CDR2 YSYEKL. V was cut by 0 bases and J by 6 bases, with 6 bases left in between. The CDR3, as DNA: TGCGCCAGCAGCCAAGAGGTGACTAATTCACCCCTCCACTTT. Amino acids: CASSQEVTNSPLHF.

The chain combines TRBV20-1 with TRBJ2-5; 10 bases line up with TRBD2. This CDR3 has 14 residues. The V and J ends lost 5 bases and 2 bases, in that order; junction bases with no gene match: 5. The germline V gene has CDR1 DFQATT and CDR2 SNEGSKA (reference sequence). The DNA of the CDR3 is TGCAGTGCTTGGACTAGCGGCCAACAAGAGACCCAGTACTTC. It codes for CSAWTSGQQETQYF.

This sequence joins TRBV2 and TRBJ1-3; no definite D call. The germline V gene has CDR1 SNHLY and CDR2 FYNNEI. The CDR3 loop spans 16 amino acids. V gave up 5 bases and J gave up 1 base, with 15 bases separating them. CDR3 residues: CASSYETSGSGNTIYF. For the CDR3, the DNA is TGTGCCAGCAGTTACGAGACGAGTGGTTCTGGAAACACCATATATTTT.

The rearrangement links TRBV19 to TRBJ1-5; D may be TRBD1 (5 bases). CDR1 and CDR2 from the germline V gene are LNHDA and SQIVND (reference sequence). Deletions cut 6 bases from V and 4 bases from J, with 16 bases between. The CDR3 length is 15 residues. This chain's CDR3 is CASSLRGDPNQPQHF. In DNA form, the CDR3 reads TGTGCCAGTAGCTTAAGGGGAGACCCAAATCAGCCCCAGCATTTT.

The chain uses TRBV4-2 and TRBJ2-7; 10 nucleotides line up with TRBD2. V shed 1 base, J shed 2 bases, and the junction held 8 bases outside the gene matches. Germline CDR1 reads LGHNA; CDR2 reads YNFKEQ. CDR3 length: 17 amino acids. CDR3 in amino acids: CASSQGPWTSGAYEQYF. CDR3 coding DNA: TGTGCCAGCAGCCAAGGTCCGTGGACTAGCGGTGCCTACGAGCAGTACTTC.

This clonotype was recorded a few times. The chain recombines TRBV20-1 with TRBJ2-5; TRBD2 agrees at 12 bases. The CDR3 sequence is 16 residues long. Germline loops: CDR1 DFQATT, CDR2 SNEGSKA (reference sequence). The V gene end was trimmed by 3 bases and the J gene end by 0 bases; junction bases not matched to a gene: 5. In DNA, the CDR3 is TGCAGTGCTAGGGCTAGCGGGAGGGCGTACCAAGAGACCCAGTACTTC. This sequence encodes CSARASGRAYQETQYF.

This chain uses TRBV6-2 or TRBV6-3 with TRBJ2-3, with D maybe TRBD2 (6 bases). The CDR3 is made up of 15 amino acids. V was trimmed by 2 bases and J by 4 bases, leaving 13 bases between them. Germline CDR1 and CDR2: MNHEY and SVGEGT. CDR3 sequence: CASSYQRRAADTQYF. The CDR3 region has the DNA TGTGCCAGCAGTTACCAGCGGAGGGCGGCAGATACGCAGTATTTT.

This chain uses TRBV6-5 with TRBJ2-2; perhaps TRBD1 as D (6 bases). Germline V gene sequence: CDR1 MNHEY, CDR2 SVGAGI. This CDR3 comprises 18 residues. Trimming removed 2 bases at V and 3 bases at J, with 19 bases between. CDR3 loop: CASSYHGKRGGYTGELFF. DNA of the CDR3: TGTGCCAGCAGTTACCATGGAAAACGAGGGGGTTACACCGGGGAGCTGTTTTTT.

V usage is TRBV7-3 and J usage is TRBJ1-1; D unresolved. The CDR3 has 12 amino acids. Looked up from germline, CDR1 is SGHTA and CDR2 is FQGTGA. The V gene lost 7 bases and the J gene lost 3 bases, with 9 bases spanning the gap. CDR3 nucleotides: TGTGCCAGCACGTATTCGTACACTGAAGCTTTCTTT. Protein product: CASTYSYTEAFF.

This chain connects TRBV20-1 to TRBJ2-5, with 8 bases that match TRBD2. The length of the CDR3 is 11 residues. The J segment lost 7 bases and the V segment lost 6 bases, leaving 4 bases of the junction unmatched. Germline assignment: CDR1 DFQATT and CDR2 SNEGSKA (reference sequence). This CDR3 reads CSAGLAGTQYF. CDR3 nucleotides: TGCAGTGCCGGACTAGCCGGGACCCAGTACTTC.

The chain uses TRBV2 and TRBJ2-1, with D hard to call. Germline CDR1 SNHLY, CDR2 FYNNEI. The CDR3 sequence is 15 residues long. V lost 1 base and J lost 3, with 10 bases in between. The CDR3: CASSEVLGNYNEQFF. For the CDR3, the DNA is TGTGCCAGCAGTGAAGTGTTAGGGAACTACAATGAGCAGTTCTTC.

The chain carries TRBV20-1 and TRBJ2-3; the D is unclear. The CDR3 is 13 residues long. V was shortened by 3 bases and J by 3 bases, with 10 bases between the two germline ends. CDR1 and CDR2 (germline): DFQATT, SNEGSKA (reference sequence). DNA for the CDR3: TGCAGTGCTAGTATGGGTTGGACAGATACGCAGTATTTT. Translated: CSASMGWTDTQYF.

Only one count was recorded for this clonotype. The V and J genes are TRBV7-3 and TRBJ2-7; D might be TRBD2 (6 bases). Germline CDR1 is SGHTA and CDR2 is FQGTGA. Trimming left V 2 bases short and J 0 bases short, with 14 bases between. There are 16 residues in the CDR3. CDR3 nucleotides: TGTGCCAGCAGCTTAGAAGGTGGAGGGAGCTCCTACGAGCAGTACTTC. Its protein is CASSLEGGGSSYEQYF. Looking up the rest from reference TRBV7-3 and TRBJ2-7 gives the full variable domain: GAGVSQTPSNKVTEKGKYVELRCDPISGHTALYWYRQSLGQGPEFLIYFQGTGAADDSGLPNDRFFAVRPEGSVSTLKIQRTERGDSAVYLCASSLEGGGSSYEQYFGPGTRLTVT.